The entry below gives a single TCR beta chain sequence along with its context. Germline V CDR1 and CDR2: SNHLY, FYNNEI. V lost 6 bases to trimming and J lost 13 bases, with 13 bases between them. CDR3 length equals 11 residues. This record belongs to a study of T cell responses to AZD1222 COVID-19 vaccine. It was second doses at about 4 or about 12 weeks that were pooled. Using immunoSEQ multiplex PCR, the repertoire was profiled, and TCRdb retains in-frame clones only, with some absent. The sample has 150,000 to 250,000 clones, 85% to 95% seen once. The chain uses TRBV2 and TRBJ1-5; D is uncertain. The sample here was peripheral blood, taken 28 days after the second AZD1222 dose. The clonotype was recovered from an adult who received the AZD1222 COVID-19 vaccine. The CDR3 is CASRAENPQHF. The CDR3 region has the DNA TGTGCCAGCAGGGCGGAGAACCCGCAGCATTTT.